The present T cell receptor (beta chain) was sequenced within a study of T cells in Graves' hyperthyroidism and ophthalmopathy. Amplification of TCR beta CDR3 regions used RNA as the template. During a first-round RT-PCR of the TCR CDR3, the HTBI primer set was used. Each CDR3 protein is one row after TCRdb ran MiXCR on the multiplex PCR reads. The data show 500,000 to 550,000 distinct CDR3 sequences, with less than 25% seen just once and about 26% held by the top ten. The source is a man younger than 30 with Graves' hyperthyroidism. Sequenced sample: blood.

The CDR3 DNA reads TGTGCCAGCGGACGGGAAAAAGAGACCCAGTACTTC. It encodes CASGREKETQYF. The chain couples TRBV6-1 to TRBJ2-5; tentatively, D is TRBD2 (5 bases). The CDR3 spans 12 residues. The germline V and J ends were trimmed by 8 bases and 3 bases, with 10 bases remaining between them. Germline V gives CDR1 MNHNS, CDR2 SASEGT.